This T cell receptor beta chain was recovered during a study of shared clonotypes between healthy human individuals. Study-wide context: Those who served as donors were a couple of women and a few men between the ages of 18 and 49.

Donors were healthy HIV-negative adults without recent acute infections or vaccinations. Details on this clone: What it binds is unknown. It may be a read error: a sequence one base away is much more abundant.

Across several immunoSEQ plates, the genomic DNA of each subset was split evenly. Profiling relied on immunoSEQ multiplex PCR, and the TCRdb table lists in-frame clones only, not all of them. Of hundreds of thousands of clones listed, roughly 70% are singletons. This CDR3 has 12 amino acids. Germline CDR1 and CDR2: KGHSH and LQKENI. V lost 1 base and J 6 bases, leaving 3 bases between the germline ends. Overall study results and limits: The study sampled only blood, and tissue repertoires likely differ.

This sequence joins TRBV18 and TRBJ2-2, with unresolved D. The receptor comes from a woman aged 25 to 39 in good health. Input material: memory CD4+ T cells sorted from blood. The subset is: CD45RA-negative fraction. The CDR3 region is CASSPQSGELFF. CDR3 nucleotide sequence: TGTGCCAGCTCACCACAGTCCGGGGAGCTGTTTTTT.